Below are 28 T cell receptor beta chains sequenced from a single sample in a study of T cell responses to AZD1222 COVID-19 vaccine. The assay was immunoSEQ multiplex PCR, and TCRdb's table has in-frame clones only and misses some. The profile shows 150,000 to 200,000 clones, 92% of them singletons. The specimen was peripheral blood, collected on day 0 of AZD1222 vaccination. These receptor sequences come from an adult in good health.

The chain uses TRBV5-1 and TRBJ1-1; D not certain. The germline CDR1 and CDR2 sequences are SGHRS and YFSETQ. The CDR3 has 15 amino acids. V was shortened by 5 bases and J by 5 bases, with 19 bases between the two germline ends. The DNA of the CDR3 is TGCGCCAGCAGTCAAGTTGGGGTTGGGGATACTGAAGCTTTCTTT. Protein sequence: CASSQVGVGDTEAFF.

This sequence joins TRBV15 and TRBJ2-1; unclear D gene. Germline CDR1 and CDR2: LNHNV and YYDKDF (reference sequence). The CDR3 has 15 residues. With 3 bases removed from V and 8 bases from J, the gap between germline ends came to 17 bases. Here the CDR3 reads CATSRPGSAVYEQFF. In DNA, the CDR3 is TGTGCCACCAGCAGGCCTGGTTCGGCCGTATATGAGCAGTTCTTC.

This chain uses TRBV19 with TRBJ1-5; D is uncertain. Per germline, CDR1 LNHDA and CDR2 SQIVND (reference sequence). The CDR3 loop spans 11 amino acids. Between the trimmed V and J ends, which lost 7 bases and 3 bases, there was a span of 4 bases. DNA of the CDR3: TGTGCCAGTAATAACAATCAGCCCCAGCATTTT. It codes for CASNNNQPQHF.

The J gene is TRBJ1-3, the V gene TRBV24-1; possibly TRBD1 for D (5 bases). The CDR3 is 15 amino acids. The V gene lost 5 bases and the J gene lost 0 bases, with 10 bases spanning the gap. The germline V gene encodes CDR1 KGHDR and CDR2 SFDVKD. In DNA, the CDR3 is TGTGCCACCAGTGGGAGGGGATCCTCTGGAAACACCATATATTTT. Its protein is CATSGRGSSGNTIYF.

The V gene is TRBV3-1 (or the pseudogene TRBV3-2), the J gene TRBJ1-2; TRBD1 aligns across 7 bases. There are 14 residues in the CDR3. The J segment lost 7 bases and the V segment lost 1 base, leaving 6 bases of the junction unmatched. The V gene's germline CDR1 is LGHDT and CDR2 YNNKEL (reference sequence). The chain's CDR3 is CASSQGIGGSGYTF. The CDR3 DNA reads TGTGCCAGCAGCCAAGGAATAGGGGGCTCTGGCTACACCTTC.

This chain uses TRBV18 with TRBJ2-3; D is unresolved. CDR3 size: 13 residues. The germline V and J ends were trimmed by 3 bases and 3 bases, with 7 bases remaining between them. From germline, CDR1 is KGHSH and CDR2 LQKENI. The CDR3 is CASSPSGTDTQYF. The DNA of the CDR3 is TGTGCCAGCTCACCCTCAGGAACAGATACGCAGTATTTT.

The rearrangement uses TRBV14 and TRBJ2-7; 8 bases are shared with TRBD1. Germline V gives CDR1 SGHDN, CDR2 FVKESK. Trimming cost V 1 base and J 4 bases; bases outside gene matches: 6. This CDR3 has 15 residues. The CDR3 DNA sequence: TGTGCCAGCAGCCAAGGGGGCAGGGGGCTTTACGAGCAGTACTTC. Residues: CASSQGGRGLYEQYF. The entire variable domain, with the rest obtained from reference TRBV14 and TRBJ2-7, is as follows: EAGVTQFPSHSVIEKGQTVTLRCDPISGHDNLYWYRRVMGKEIKFLLHFVKESKQDESGMPNNRFLAERTGGTYSTLKVQPAELEDSGVYFCASSQGGRGLYEQYFGPGTRLTVT.

This CDR3 is CASSQGQYEQYF. The CDR3 DNA sequence: TGCGCCAGCAGCCAAGGACAGTACGAGCAGTACTTC. This sequence joins TRBV5-1 and TRBJ2-7, with D possibly being TRBD1 (6 bases). Deletions cut 4 bases from V and 4 bases from J, with 9 bases between. Germline V gene data show CDR1 as SGHRS and CDR2 as YFSETQ. This CDR3 has 12 residues.

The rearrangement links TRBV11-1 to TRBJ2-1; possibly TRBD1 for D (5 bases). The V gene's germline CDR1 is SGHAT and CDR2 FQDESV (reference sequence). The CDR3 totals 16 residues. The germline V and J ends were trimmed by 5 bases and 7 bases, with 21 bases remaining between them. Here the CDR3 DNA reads TGTGCCAGCAGCCCCCAGGGTACAGGTGTACGAAATGAGCAGTTCTTC. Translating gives CASSPQGTGVRNEQFF.

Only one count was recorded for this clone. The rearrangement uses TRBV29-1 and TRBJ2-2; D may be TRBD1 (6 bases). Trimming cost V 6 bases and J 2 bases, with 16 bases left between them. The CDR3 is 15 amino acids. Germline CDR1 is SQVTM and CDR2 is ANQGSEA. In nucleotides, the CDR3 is TGCAGCGTGAAGACAGGAACAAGCAACACCGGGGAGCTGTTTTTT. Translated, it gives CSVKTGTSNTGELFF.

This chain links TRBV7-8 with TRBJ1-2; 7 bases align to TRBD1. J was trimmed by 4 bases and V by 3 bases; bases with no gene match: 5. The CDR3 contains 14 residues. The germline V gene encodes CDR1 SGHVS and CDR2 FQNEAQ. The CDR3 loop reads CASSFRDSAYGYTF. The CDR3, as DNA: TGTGCCAGCAGCTTCCGGGACAGCGCCTATGGCTACACCTTC.

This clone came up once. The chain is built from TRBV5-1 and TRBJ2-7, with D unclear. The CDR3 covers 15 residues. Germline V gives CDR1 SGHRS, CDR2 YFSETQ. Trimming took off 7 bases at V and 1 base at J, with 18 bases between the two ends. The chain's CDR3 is CASRSLFPPSYEQYF. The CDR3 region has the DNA TGCGCCAGCCGAAGTCTCTTCCCTCCTTCCTACGAGCAGTACTTC. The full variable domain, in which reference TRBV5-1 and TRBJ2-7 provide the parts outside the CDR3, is KAGVTQTPRYLIKTRGQQVTLSCSPISGHRSVSWYQQTPGQGLQFLFEYFSETQRNKGNFPGRFSGRQFSNSRSEMNVSTLELGDSALYLCASRSLFPPSYEQYFGPGTRLTVT.

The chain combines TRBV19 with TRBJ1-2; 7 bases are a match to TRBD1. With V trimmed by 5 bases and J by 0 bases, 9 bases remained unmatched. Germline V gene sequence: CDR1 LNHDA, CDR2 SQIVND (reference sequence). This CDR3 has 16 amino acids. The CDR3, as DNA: TGTGCCAGTAGTCTATGGAGACAGGGAGCTAACTATGGCTACACCTTC. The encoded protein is CASSLWRQGANYGYTF.

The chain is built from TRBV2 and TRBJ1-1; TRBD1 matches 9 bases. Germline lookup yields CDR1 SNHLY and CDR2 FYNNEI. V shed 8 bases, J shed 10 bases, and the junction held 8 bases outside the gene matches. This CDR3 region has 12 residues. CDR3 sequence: CASSTGGVGAFF. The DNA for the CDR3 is TGTGCCAGCTCGACAGGGGGAGTGGGAGCTTTCTTT.

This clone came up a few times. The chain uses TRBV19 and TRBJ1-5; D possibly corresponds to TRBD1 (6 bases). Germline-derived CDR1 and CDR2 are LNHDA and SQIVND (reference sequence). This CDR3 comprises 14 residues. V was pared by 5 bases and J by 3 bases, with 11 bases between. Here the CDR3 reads CASSVPGHNQPQHF. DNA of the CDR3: TGTGCCAGTAGTGTCCCGGGACACAATCAGCCCCAGCATTTT.

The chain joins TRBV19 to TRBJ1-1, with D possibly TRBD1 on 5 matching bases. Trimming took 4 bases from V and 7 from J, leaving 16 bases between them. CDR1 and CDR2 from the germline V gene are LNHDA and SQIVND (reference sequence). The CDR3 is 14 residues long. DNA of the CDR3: TGTGCCAGTAGTACCCGGGCAAGGGGCAGTGAAGCTTTCTTT. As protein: CASSTRARGSEAFF.

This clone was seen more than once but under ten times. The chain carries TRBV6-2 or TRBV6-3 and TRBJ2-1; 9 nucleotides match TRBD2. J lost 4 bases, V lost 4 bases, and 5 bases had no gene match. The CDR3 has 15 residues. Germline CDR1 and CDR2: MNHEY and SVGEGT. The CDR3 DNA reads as TGTGCCAGCAGTTTTAGCGGGGGCCGATACAATGAGCAGTTCTTC. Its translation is CASSFSGGRYNEQFF.

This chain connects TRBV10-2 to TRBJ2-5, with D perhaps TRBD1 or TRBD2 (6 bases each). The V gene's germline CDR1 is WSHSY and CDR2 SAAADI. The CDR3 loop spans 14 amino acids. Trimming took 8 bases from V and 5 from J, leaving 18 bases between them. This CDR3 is CASRGPRTRETQYF. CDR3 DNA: TGCGCCAGCCGGGGGCCAAGGACCCGGGAGACCCAGTACTTC.

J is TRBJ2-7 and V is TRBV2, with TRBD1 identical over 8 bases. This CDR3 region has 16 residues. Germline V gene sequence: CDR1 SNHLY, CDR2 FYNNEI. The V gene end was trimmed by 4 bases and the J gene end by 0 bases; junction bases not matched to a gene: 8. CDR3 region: CASSAIWDRSSYEQYF. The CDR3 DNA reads TGTGCCAGCAGTGCTATCTGGGACAGGAGCTCCTACGAGCAGTACTTC.

CDR3 in amino acids: CASSGPSHYNEQFF. For the CDR3, the DNA is TGTGCCAGCAGTGGGCCTAGCCACTACAATGAGCAGTTCTTC. This sequence joins TRBV2 and TRBJ2-1, with D perhaps matching TRBD2 (5 bases). Germline loops: CDR1 SNHLY, CDR2 FYNNEI. V gave up 4 bases and J gave up 3 bases, with 10 bases separating them. The CDR3 has 14 residues.

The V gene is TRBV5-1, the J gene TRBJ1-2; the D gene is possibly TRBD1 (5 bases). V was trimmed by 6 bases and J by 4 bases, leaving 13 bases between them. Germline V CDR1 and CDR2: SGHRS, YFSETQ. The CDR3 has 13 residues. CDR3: CASTPDSSYGYTF. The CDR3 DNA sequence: TGCGCCAGCACCCCTGACAGCTCCTATGGCTACACCTTC.

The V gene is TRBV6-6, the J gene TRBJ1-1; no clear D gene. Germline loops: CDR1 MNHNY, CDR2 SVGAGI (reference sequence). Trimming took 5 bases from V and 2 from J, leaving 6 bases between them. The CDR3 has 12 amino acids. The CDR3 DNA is TGTGCCAGCAGTCCGTACAACACTGAAGCTTTCTTT. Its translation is CASSPYNTEAFF.

CDR3 in amino acids: CASSQDRRRAANYGYTF. CDR3 coding DNA: TGCGCCAGCAGCCAAGATAGGAGGAGGGCAGCTAACTATGGCTACACCTTC. The genes are TRBV4-1 and TRBJ1-2; D remains unclear. CDR3 size: 17 residues. Trimming took off 0 bases at V and 0 bases at J, with 14 bases between the two ends. Germline lookup yields CDR1 MGHRA and CDR2 YSYEKL.

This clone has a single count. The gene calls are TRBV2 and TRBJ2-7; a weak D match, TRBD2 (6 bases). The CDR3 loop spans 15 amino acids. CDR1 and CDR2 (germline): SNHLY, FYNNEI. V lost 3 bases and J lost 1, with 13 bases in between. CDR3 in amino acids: CASSDEAGRSYEQYF. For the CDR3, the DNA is TGTGCCAGCAGTGATGAAGCAGGGAGGTCCTACGAGCAGTACTTC.

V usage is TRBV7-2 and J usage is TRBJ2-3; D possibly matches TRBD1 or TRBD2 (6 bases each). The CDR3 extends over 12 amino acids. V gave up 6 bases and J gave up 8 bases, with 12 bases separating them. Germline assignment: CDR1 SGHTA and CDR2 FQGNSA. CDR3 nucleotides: TGTGCCAGCAGAGAGGGGGAGGCTACGCAGTATTTT. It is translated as CASREGEATQYF.

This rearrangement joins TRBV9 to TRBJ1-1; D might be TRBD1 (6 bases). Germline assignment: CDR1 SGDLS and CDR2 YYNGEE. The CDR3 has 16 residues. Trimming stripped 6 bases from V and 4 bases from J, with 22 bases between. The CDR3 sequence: CASTLGRGGGITEAFF. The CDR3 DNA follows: TGTGCCAGCACCCTGGGCCGAGGGGGAGGAATCACTGAAGCTTTCTTT.

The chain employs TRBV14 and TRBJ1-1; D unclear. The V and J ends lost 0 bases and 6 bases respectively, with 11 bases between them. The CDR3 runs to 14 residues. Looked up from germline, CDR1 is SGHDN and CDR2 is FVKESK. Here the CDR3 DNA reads TGTGCCAGCAGCCAAGAGGGCCAGGAGGCTGAAGCTTTCTTT. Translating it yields CASSQEGQEAEAFF.

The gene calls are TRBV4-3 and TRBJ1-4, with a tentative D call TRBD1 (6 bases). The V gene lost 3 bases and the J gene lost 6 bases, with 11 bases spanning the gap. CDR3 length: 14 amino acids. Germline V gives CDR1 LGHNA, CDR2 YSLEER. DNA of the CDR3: TGCGCCAGCAGCCACGGGGGCGATGATGAAAAACTGTTTTTT. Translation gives CASSHGGDDEKLFF.